This T cell receptor beta chain was captured by sequencing in a study of beta chain features in type 1 diabetes (dated by TCRdb to the late 2010s). About the study as a whole: Mean age, gender distribution, total cell number and subset yield did not differ between patients and healthy donors. A total of 100 million to 110 million sorted cells were examined across all samples, and a strong correlation was observed between cell number per subset and RNA yield. Whereas all 30 or so donors provided naive and central memory subsets, regulatory and stem cell-like memory subsets were isolated from just 8 patients and about 8 healthy donors. In the study, TCRB repertoires of sorted circulating CD4+ T cell subsets from recently diagnosed type 1 diabetes patients were compared with those of matched healthy donors.

CDR1 WSHSY and CDR2 SAAADI were looked up in the germline V gene. Trimming costs V 9 bases and J 4 bases, and their ends lie 9 bases apart. Reading from cysteine to phenylalanine, the CDR3 counts 11 amino acids. Of the read, only the CDR3 DNA is kept; its 33 bases are in frame from base 1. From each donor, a single peripheral blood sample of around 120 mL on average was drawn into heparinised tubes. A BD FACSAria II was used to sort naive, central memory, regulatory and stem cell-like memory CD4+ T cells with a panel that included CD45RO, CCR7, CD25, CD127, CD95 and CD27. All sorted populations exceeded 95% purity. PBMCs were isolated immediately by Lymphoprep density gradient centrifugation and stained directly without culture. So that batch effects would be minimized, each experiment stained and sorted samples in pairs, pairing one healthy donor with one patient. The entire isolated RNA was reverse transcribed using the High Capacity cDNA Reverse Transcription Kit, and thus expressed TCRB transcripts were sequenced. Naive, central memory and regulatory T cell samples underwent deep immunoSEQ sequencing, averaging about 3.57 million total reads per sample. Sorted cells were lysed in RLT buffer, and RNA was extracted using DNase-treated RNeasy Micro or Mini kits according to cell number. Each cell subset was processed separately to prevent cross-contamination, with patient and healthy donor samples processed together. The immunoSEQ multiplex PCR was used to amplify TCRB sequences from cDNA, yielding 87-bp fragments that span the CDR3 region. Amplicons were sequenced on the Illumina HiSeq platform. The paper's processing steps were these. PCR bias was computationally corrected using synthetic template baselines, reads within Hamming distance 2 were collapsed, and singletons that could not be merged were discarded. Reads were aligned against IMGT so that V, D and J genes, CDR3 length and insertions or deletions at six rearrangement sites could be assigned. Within each subset, clonotype counts were normalized to sorted cell number, after which true diversity and Gini coefficients were computed with the tcR R package. The overlap coefficient, calculated on TCRB nucleotide sequences, was used to quantify repertoire sharing. Out-of-frame TCRB sequences from naive cells were analyzed to stand in for the pre-selection repertoire. The table comes from immuneACCESS by way of TCRdb, which keeps in-frame sequences with V and J called. Part of the clones is missing from these tables; in studies checked, under half for an unresolved V gene and the rest for unknown reasons. From that table come the V and J calls and clone size; the DNA was used to work out D and trimming. Across this sample there are about 400,000 clones, with roughly 12% seen only once. 0.0095% to 0.011% of the sample belongs to the ten largest clones.

Overall study outcomes, separate from this receptor: Naive, central memory and regulatory TCRB repertoires appeared more similar among patients than among healthy donors. Sequencing cDNA rather than genomic DNA could over-represent highly expressing activated cells, although activation and CD3 levels did not differ between groups. Type 1 diabetes patients showed a moderate but significant shortening of TCRB CDR3 length in all four CD4+ subsets. At VDJ recombination sites, patients with type 1 diabetes made fewer insertions and deleted more nucleotides, a pattern implying thymic rearrangement abnormalities. PCR might favor shorter templates, but patient and control samples were amplified and corrected together, so any skew would affect both groups equally. Only small numbers of individuals were included in the HLA sub-analyses, which left unresolved whether HLA type had any influence on TCRB rearrangement.

In the case of this clone: Its antigen is not yet known. One base away there is no much larger clone; base qualities are not given.

This clonotype originated in a woman between 18 and 29 years old with type 1 diabetes. This receptor chain uses TRBV10-2 and TRBJ2-5; TRBD2 is perhaps the D gene, given 5 matching bases. Material: naive CD4+ T cells from blood. The meaning of the sample's cell subset or site label: true naive CD4+ T cells. The base sequence is TGCGCCAGTGGACTTACAGAGACCCAGTACTTC. Its translation is CASGLTETQYF.